The 28 T cell receptor beta chains below were found in one sample sequenced in a study of blood T cells in healthy people across ages. The authors ran a second PCR of about 6 to 12 cycles using a sample-barcoded 5' primer and a J-beta primer mix. TCRdb called the 5' RACE reads again in MiXCR, with one record for every CDR3 protein. This table holds 850,000 to 950,000 distinct CDR3 sequences, under 35% found once. Sequencing was performed on blood. The receptors stem from an elderly woman in good health.

In the case of this clonotype: A much larger clonotype is one base distant, so this may be a read error. The gene calls are TRBV10-1 and TRBJ2-7; 8 positions match TRBD1. The CDR3 is 17 residues long. V trimming: 0 bases; J trimming: 7 bases; junction bases outside the gene matches: 14. Per the germline V gene, CDR1 is WNHNN and CDR2 is SYGVQD (reference sequence). The DNA of the CDR3 is TGCGCCAGCAGTGAGTCGGGTAGCCGGGCAGGGGGCGATGAGCAGTACTTC. This sequence encodes CASSESGSRAGGDEQYF.

The V call is TRBV27, the J call TRBJ2-3; D is unresolved. This CDR3 contains 14 residues. Germline V gives CDR1 MNHEY, CDR2 SMNVEV (reference sequence). Deletions cut 0 bases from V and 4 bases from J, with 8 bases between. The CDR3 bases are TGTGCCAGCAGTTTATCCGTCTCCGCAGATACGCAGTATTTT. Protein product: CASSLSVSADTQYF.

The chain recombines TRBV6-5 with TRBJ1-2; possibly TRBD1 for D (5 bases). The CDR3 spans 15 residues. CDR1 and CDR2 (germline): MNHEY, SVGAGI. V lost 0 bases, J lost 1 base, and 9 bases lay in between. CDR3 amino acids: CASSYSKGNNYGYTF. The CDR3 region has the DNA TGTGCCAGCAGTTACTCAAAGGGGAATAACTATGGCTACACCTTC.

This clonotype has at least ten counts. The rearrangement links TRBV7-2 to TRBJ1-2, with D maybe TRBD1 (5 bases). The V end lost 1 base, the J end lost 8 bases, and 14 bases lay between the germline ends. The CDR3 covers 14 residues. Germline V gene sequence: CDR1 SGHTA, CDR2 FQGNSA. CDR3 sequence: CASSLESGTQGYTF. The CDR3 nucleotides read TGTGCCAGCAGCTTAGAAAGTGGGACCCAGGGCTACACCTTC.

Note on this clonotype: The DNA is omitted, as the CDR3 cannot be located on it reliably, and the CDR3 follows TCRdb's listing. The chain uses TRBV21-1 and TRBJ1-1; the table's D gene call, TRBD1, was not cross checked with the DNA. TRBV21-1 is recorded as a pseudogene. The CDR3 sequence runs 15 residues, both termini included. This chain's CDR3 is CASSGWGQGATEAFF.

The V call is TRBV9, the J call TRBJ2-1; 14 bases agree with TRBD2. Germline assignment: CDR1 SGDLS and CDR2 YYNGEE. This CDR3 is built from 15 residues. V shed 2 bases, J shed 8 bases, and the junction held 3 bases outside the gene matches. The CDR3 loop is CASSVGTSGGDEQFF. CDR3 in DNA: TGTGCCAGCAGCGTCGGGACTAGCGGGGGCGATGAGCAGTTCTTC.

This clonotype was detected ten times or more. This chain uses TRBV7-9 with TRBJ2-5; either TRBD1 or TRBD2 may supply D (6 bases each). Trimming shortened V by 5 bases and J by 10 bases, and 11 bases separated the two germline ends. The CDR3 loop spans 11 amino acids. Germline assignment: CDR1 SEHNR and CDR2 FQNEAQ (reference sequence). In DNA form, the CDR3 reads TGTGCCAGCAGCCAACAGGGAGGCCAGTACTTC. It specifies CASSQQGGQYF.

Concerning this clonotype itself: The junction departs from germline at one end; a sequencing error may be responsible. The chain joins TRBV7-9 to TRBJ1-5; D perhaps matches TRBD1 (6 bases). The CDR3 is 15 amino acids. Germline-derived CDR1 and CDR2 are SEHNR and FQNEAQ (reference sequence). CDR3 sequence (DNA): TGTGTCAGCAGCCCAAGGGGGGGAGGCAATCAGCCCCAGCATTTT. As protein: CVSSPRGGGNQPQHF.

The CDR3 DNA reads TGCAGTGCTAGGCCAGAGCGGATGAACACTGAAGCTTTCTTT. It yields the protein CSARPERMNTEAFF. V gene TRBV20-1 combines with J gene TRBJ1-1; D ambiguous. Germline V gene data show CDR1 as DFQATT and CDR2 as SNEGSKA (reference sequence). With 3 bases removed from V and 0 bases from J, the gap between germline ends came to 11 bases. The CDR3 loop spans 14 amino acids.

Notes on this clonotype: A read error may be the cause here, since a much bigger clone is one base away. The chain uses TRBV6-6 and TRBJ2-5, with 9 bases identical to TRBD1. Matching the DNA end better, TRBJ2-1 makes the J call doubtful. Germline V gene data show CDR1 as MNHNY and CDR2 as SVGAGI (reference sequence). The CDR3 consists of 14 residues. The CDR3 protein is CASRGQGSQEPQFF. CDR3 bases: TGTGCCAGCAGGGGACAGGGCTCACAAGAGCCCCAGTTCTTC.

This clonotype has a count of ten or more. The chain recombines TRBV5-1 with TRBJ2-2; 10 bases are shared with TRBD2. Germline trimming cut 4 bases from V and 2 bases from J; bases unmatched to any gene: 2. Germline CDR1 and CDR2: SGHRS and YFSETQ. The CDR3 loop spans 15 amino acids. In nucleotides, the CDR3 is TGCGCCAGCAGCGCTAGCGGGGGAAACACCGGGGAGCTGTTTTTT. Amino acids: CASSASGGNTGELFF.

This clonotype was detected many times. The CDR3 nucleotides are TGTGCCAGCAGAACTCAGACAGGACCACTTAAGATCAATGAGCAGTTCTTC. Protein: CASRTQTGPLKINEQFF. The genes are TRBV6-2 or TRBV6-3 and TRBJ2-1; possibly TRBD1 for D (6 bases). Trimming pared 6 bases from V and 6 bases from J, leaving 24 bases between. The germline V gene has CDR1 MNHEY and CDR2 SVGEGT. This CDR3 contains 17 residues.

This clonotype was seen repeatedly, ten times or more. The chain links TRBV2 to TRBJ2-7, with a tentative D call TRBD2 (5 bases). Germline-derived CDR1 and CDR2 are SNHLY and FYNNEI. V was pared by 7 bases and J by 2 bases, with 12 bases between. The CDR3 has 13 residues. CDR3: CASNGVGAYEQYF. CDR3 sequence (DNA): TGTGCCAGCAACGGGGTTGGGGCCTACGAGCAGTACTTC.

The chain employs TRBV28 and TRBJ2-5; 9 bases agree with TRBD2. The CDR3 sequence is 13 residues long. Germline loops: CDR1 MDHEN, CDR2 SYDVKM. DNA for the CDR3: TGTGCTACTCGGCGGGAGGGCCGGATGGAGCGGTACTTC. It translates to CATRREGRMERYF. The full variable domain, rest sourced from reference TRBV28 and TRBJ2-5, is DVKVTQSSRYLVKRTGEKVFLECVQDMDHENMFWYRQDPGLGLRLIYFSYDVKMKEKGDIPEGYSVSREKKERFSLILESASTNQTSMYLCATRREGRMERYFGPGTRLLVL.

In its sample, this clonotype was seen a few times. A much larger clone differs by one base, so this may be a read error. This rearrangement joins TRBV7-2 to TRBJ1-1; D is unresolved. With 1 base removed from V and 6 bases from J, the gap between germline ends came to 18 bases. CDR3 length: 16 amino acids. CDR1 is SGHTA, CDR2 FQGNSA, per germline. Written as DNA, the CDR3 is TGTACCAGCAGCTTAGTTGGGTTTAGTAGACCTCCTGAAGCTTTCTTT. This codes for CTSSLVGFSRPPEAFF.

In the case of this clonotype: One end of the junction varies from germline; a read error may be responsible. The V and J genes are TRBV6-2 or TRBV6-3 and TRBJ2-3, with TRBD1 matching over 9 bases. Germline V gene lookup returns CDR1 MNHEY and CDR2 SVGEGT. CDR3 size: 17 residues. CDR3 residues: CTSSYSGQGFGTDTQYF. The CDR3 nucleotides are TGTACCAGCAGTTACTCGGGACAGGGCTTTGGCACAGATACGCAGTATTTT.

This clonotype was picked up a small number of times. The chain has TRBV4-2 and TRBJ2-3; 11 nucleotides align to TRBD2. Looked up from germline, CDR1 is LGHNA and CDR2 is YNFKEQ. Germline trimming cut 3 bases from V and 1 base from J; bases unmatched to any gene: 12. The CDR3 is made up of 19 amino acids. CDR3 bases: TGTGCCAGCAGCCAGCGATTAGCGGGGGGGCCGGGCGGCACAGATACGCAGTATTTT. Translated: CASSQRLAGGPGGTDTQYF.

This clonotype was seen a single time. A much larger clone lies a single base off, so this may be a read error. The rearrangement joins TRBV12-3 or TRBV12-4 to TRBJ2-5; no firm D call. This CDR3 region has 12 residues. The CDR3 coding sequence is TGTGCCGGCAGCGCCCAGATGGAGACCCAGTACTTC. Protein product: CAGSAQMETQYF.

V usage is TRBV10-3 and J usage is TRBJ2-7; no definite D call. The ends were cut back, 0 bases at V and 6 bases at J, with 9 bases in the middle. The CDR3 has 13 residues. Germline-derived CDR1 and CDR2 are ENHRY and SYGVKD. CDR3 coding DNA: TGTGCCATCAGTGAGTCCCCGGGCGCCGAGCAGTACTTC. Its protein is CAISESPGAEQYF.

CDR3 residues: CASSLDRNENGAEAFF. CDR3 DNA sequence: TGCGCCAGCAGCTTGGACAGGAATGAGAACGGGGCTGAAGCTTTCTTT. The chain carries TRBV5-1 and TRBJ1-1, with D perhaps TRBD1 (5 bases). The CDR3 is made up of 16 amino acids. V lost 0 bases and J 6 bases, leaving 18 bases between the germline ends. In germline, CDR1 is SGHRS, CDR2 YFSETQ.

The chain combines TRBV6-1 with TRBJ1-2, with 7 bases matching TRBD1. The CDR3 is 13 residues long. Per the germline V gene, CDR1 is MNHNS and CDR2 is SASEGT. Trimming took 6 bases from V and 6 from J; bases not matched to a gene: 7. The CDR3 is CASRGQWKDGYTF. In DNA, the CDR3 is TGTGCCAGCAGGGGACAGTGGAAGGATGGCTACACCTTC.

This clonotype was counted between two and nine times. V usage is TRBV6-2 or TRBV6-3 and J usage is TRBJ1-1; D possibly corresponds to TRBD1 (6 bases). The CDR3 consists of 14 residues. V dropped 6 bases and J dropped 0 bases, with 11 bases sitting between them. From germline, CDR1 is MNHEY and CDR2 SVGEGT. In DNA, the CDR3 is TGTGCCAGCAGAAGGGGGGCCGTGAACACTGAAGCTTTCTTT. It translates to CASRRGAVNTEAFF.

The rearrangement joins TRBV6-5 to TRBJ2-1; 7 bases are shared with TRBD2. Trimming cost V 2 bases and J 0 bases; bases outside gene matches: 4. Germline V gene data show CDR1 as MNHEY and CDR2 as SVGAGI. The CDR3 loop spans 16 amino acids. CDR3 in amino acids: CASSYVRGGSYNEQFF. CDR3 bases: TGTGCCAGCAGTTACGTCCGCGGGGGCTCCTACAATGAGCAGTTCTTC.

This clonotype was seen a handful of times. J is TRBJ2-5 and V is TRBV5-1; 10 nucleotides agree with TRBD2. This CDR3 has 15 amino acids. J lost 11 bases, V lost 0 bases, and 10 bases had no gene match. Germline CDR1 SGHRS, CDR2 YFSETQ. CDR3 amino acids: CASSLVAGGRNEQYF. CDR3 nucleotide sequence: TGCGCCAGCAGCTTGGTAGCGGGGGGACGAAATGAGCAGTACTTC.

In regard to this clonotype: Compared with germline, one end of the junction differs, possibly owing to a read error. The chain carries TRBV7-9 and TRBJ1-4, with D maybe TRBD1 (5 bases). This CDR3 region has 17 residues. Germline V gene sequence: CDR1 SEHNR, CDR2 FQNEAQ (reference sequence). CDR3 nucleotide sequence: TGTGCCAGCAGCCCTCGGACGGGGACTAACCCTAATGAAAAACGGTTTTTT. This translates into CASSPRTGTNPNEKRFF.

This clonotype was counted many times. The chain uses TRBV6-2 or TRBV6-3 and TRBJ1-5, with unresolved D. Germline V gene lookup returns CDR1 MNHEY and CDR2 SVGEGT. V was clipped by 7 bases and J by 2 bases, with 6 bases between them. This CDR3 is built from 12 residues. DNA of the CDR3: TGTGCCAGCAAGAACGGCAATCAGCCCCAGCATTTT. It specifies CASKNGNQPQHF.

CDR3 residues: CASNPHSGPTGELFF. In nucleotides, the CDR3 is TGTGCCAGCAACCCCCACAGCGGCCCCACCGGGGAGCTGTTTTTT. V is TRBV6-2 or TRBV6-3 and J is TRBJ2-2; a weak D match, TRBD2 (5 bases). The germline gives CDR1 MNHEY, CDR2 SVGEGT. V lost 7 bases and J 4 bases, leaving 16 bases between the germline ends. The CDR3 is 15 amino acids.

This clonotype was found many times. Written as DNA, the CDR3 is TGTGCCACCAGTGCGGAGGGACTAGCGGGAAGCACAGATACGCAGTATTTT. Protein product: CATSAEGLAGSTDTQYF. This sequence joins TRBV24-1 and TRBJ2-3; 13 bases align to TRBD2. V lost 5 bases and J lost 0; bases outside the gene matches: 4. This CDR3 has 17 amino acids. Germline V gives CDR1 KGHDR, CDR2 SFDVKD.